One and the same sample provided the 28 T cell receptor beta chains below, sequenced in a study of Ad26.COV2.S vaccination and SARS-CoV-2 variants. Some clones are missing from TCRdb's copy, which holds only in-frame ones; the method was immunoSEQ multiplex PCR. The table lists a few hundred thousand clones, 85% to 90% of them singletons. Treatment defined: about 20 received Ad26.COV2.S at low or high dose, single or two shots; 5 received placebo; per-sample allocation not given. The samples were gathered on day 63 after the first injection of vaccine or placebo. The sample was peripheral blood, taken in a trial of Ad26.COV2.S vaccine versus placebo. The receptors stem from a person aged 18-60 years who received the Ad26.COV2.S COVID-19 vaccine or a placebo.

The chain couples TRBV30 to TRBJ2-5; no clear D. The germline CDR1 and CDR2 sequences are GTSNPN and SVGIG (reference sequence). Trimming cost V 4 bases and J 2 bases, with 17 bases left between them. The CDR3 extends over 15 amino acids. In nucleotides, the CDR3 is TGTGCCTGGACCTCGGCCCAACCGGGTCAAGAGACCCAGTACTTC. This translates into CAWTSAQPGQETQYF.

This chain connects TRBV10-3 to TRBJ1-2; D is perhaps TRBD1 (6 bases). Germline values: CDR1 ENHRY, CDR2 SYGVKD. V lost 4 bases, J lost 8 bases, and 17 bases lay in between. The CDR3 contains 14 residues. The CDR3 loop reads CAISARGATGGYTF. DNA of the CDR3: TGTGCCATCAGTGCCCGGGGGGCTACAGGGGGCTACACCTTC.

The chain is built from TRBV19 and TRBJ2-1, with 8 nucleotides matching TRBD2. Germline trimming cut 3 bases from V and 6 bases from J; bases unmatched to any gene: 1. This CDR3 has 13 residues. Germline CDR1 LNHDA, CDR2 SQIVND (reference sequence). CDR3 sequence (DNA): TGTGCCAGTAGTATTCGGGAGGGCAATGAGCAGTTCTTC. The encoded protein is CASSIREGNEQFF.

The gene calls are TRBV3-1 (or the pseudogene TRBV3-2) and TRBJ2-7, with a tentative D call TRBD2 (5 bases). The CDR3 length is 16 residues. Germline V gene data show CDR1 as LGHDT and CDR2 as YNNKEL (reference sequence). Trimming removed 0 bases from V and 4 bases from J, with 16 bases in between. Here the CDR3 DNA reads TGTGCCAGCAGCCAAGATCGACGGGGTCCAAATTACGAGCAGTACTTC. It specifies CASSQDRRGPNYEQYF.

The CDR3 bases are TGTGCCAGCAGCTTGCGAACAGGGTCCTATGAAAAACTGTTTTTT. Residues: CASSLRTGSYEKLFF. The chain joins TRBV7-2 to TRBJ1-4, with a tentative D call TRBD1 (6 bases). The V gene lost 3 bases and the J gene lost 6 bases, with 14 bases spanning the gap. The CDR3 runs 15 residues. CDR1 is SGHTA, CDR2 FQGNSA, per germline.

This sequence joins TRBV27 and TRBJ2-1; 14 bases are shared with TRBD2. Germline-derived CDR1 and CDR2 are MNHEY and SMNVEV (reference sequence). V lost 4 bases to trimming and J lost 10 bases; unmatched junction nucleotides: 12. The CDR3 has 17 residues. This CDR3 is CASSSGLAGVLLGEQFF. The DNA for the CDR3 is TGTGCCAGCAGTTCGGGACTAGCGGGGGTATTATTAGGGGAGCAGTTCTTC.

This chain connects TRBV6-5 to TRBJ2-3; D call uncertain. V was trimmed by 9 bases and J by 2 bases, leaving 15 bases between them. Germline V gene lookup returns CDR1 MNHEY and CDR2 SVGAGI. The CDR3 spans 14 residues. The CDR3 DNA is TGTGCCAGTAACCGGGCAACCCTCACAGATACGCAGTATTTT. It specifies CASNRATLTDTQYF.

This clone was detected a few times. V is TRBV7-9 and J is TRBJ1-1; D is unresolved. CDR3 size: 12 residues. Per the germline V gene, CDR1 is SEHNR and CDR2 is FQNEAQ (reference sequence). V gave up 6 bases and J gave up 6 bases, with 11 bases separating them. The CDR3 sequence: CASRSGPAEAFF. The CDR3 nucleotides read TGTGCCAGCAGATCTGGGCCCGCTGAAGCTTTCTTT.

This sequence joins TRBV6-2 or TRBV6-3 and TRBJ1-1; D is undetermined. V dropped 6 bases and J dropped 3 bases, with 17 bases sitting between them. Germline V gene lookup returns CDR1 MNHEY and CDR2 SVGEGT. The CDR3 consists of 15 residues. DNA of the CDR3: TGTGCCAGCAGCCCGATAAGTCAGGCGGACACTGAAGCTTTCTTT. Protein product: CASSPISQADTEAFF.

The CDR3, as DNA: TGTGCCAGCAGCCAGGACAGGGATTATTCACCCCTCCACTTT. Protein product: CASSQDRDYSPLHF. The chain couples TRBV14 to TRBJ1-6; 8 bases line up with TRBD1. Per the germline V gene, CDR1 is SGHDN and CDR2 is FVKESK. With V trimmed by 3 bases and J by 8 bases, 3 bases remained unmatched. CDR3 length equals 14 residues.

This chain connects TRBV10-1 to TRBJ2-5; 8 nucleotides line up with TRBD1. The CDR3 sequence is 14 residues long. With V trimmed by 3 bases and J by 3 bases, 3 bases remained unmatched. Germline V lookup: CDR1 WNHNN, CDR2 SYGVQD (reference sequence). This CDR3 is CASSEGGQEETQYF. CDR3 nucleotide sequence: TGCGCCAGCAGTGAAGGGGGACAGGAAGAGACCCAGTACTTC.

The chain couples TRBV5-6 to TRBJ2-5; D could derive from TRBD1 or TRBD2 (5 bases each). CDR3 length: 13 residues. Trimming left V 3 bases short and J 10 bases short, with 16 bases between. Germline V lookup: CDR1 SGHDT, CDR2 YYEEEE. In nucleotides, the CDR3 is TGTGCCAGCAGCTCGCGGACACCAAGCGGCCAGTACTTC. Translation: CASSSRTPSGQYF.

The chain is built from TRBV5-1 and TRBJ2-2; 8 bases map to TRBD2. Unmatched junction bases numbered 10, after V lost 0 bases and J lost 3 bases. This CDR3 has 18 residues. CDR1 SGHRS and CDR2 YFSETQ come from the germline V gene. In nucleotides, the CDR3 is TGCGCCAGCAGCTTGGCCCCGGGGGGGCCGTCGTACACCGGGGAGCTGTTTTTT. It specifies CASSLAPGGPSYTGELFF.

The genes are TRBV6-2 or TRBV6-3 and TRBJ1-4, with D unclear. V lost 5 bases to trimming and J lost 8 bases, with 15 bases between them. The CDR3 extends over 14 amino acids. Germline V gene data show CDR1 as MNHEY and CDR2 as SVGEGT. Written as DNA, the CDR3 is TGTGCCAGCAGTCCCTCCGCCACAAAAGAAAAACTGTTTTTT. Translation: CASSPSATKEKLFF.

The CDR3: CASSDTGGGQPQHF. As DNA, the CDR3 is TGTGCCAGTAGTGACACAGGGGGCGGTCAGCCCCAGCATTTT. The chain has TRBV19 and TRBJ1-5, with TRBD1 matching over 9 bases. This CDR3 spans 14 amino acids. Looked up from germline, CDR1 is LNHDA and CDR2 is SQIVND (reference sequence). With V trimmed by 5 bases and J by 6 bases, 5 bases remained unmatched.

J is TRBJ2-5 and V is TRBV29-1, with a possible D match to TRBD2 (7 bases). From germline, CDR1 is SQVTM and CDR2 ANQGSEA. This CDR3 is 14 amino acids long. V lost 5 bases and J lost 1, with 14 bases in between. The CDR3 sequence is CSVLRGAFQETQYF. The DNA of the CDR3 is TGCAGCGTTCTCCGGGGGGCTTTCCAAGAGACCCAGTACTTC.

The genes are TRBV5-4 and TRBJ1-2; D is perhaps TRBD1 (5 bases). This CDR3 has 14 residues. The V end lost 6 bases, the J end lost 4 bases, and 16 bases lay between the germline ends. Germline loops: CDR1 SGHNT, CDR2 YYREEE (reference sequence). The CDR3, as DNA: TGTGCCAGCACCCAGGTCCCCACAGGCTATGGCTACACCTTC. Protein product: CASTQVPTGYGYTF. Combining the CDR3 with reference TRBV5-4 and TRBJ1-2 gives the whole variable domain ETGVTQSPTHLIKTRGQQVTLRCSSQSGHNTVSWYQQALGQGPQFIFQYYREEENGRGNFPPRFSGLQFPNYSSELNVNALELDDSALYLCASTQVPTGYGYTFGSGTRLTVV.

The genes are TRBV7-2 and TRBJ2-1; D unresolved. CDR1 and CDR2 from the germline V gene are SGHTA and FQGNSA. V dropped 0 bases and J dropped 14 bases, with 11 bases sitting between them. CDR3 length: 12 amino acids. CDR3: CASSLAGKVEFF. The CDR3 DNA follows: TGTGCCAGCAGCTTAGCAGGGAAGGTTGAGTTCTTC. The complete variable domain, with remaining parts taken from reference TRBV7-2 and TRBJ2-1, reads GAGVSQSPSNKVTEKGKDVELRCDPISGHTALYWYRQSLGQGLEFLIYFQGNSAPDKSGLPSDRFSAERTGGSVSTLTIQRTQQEDSAVYLCASSLAGKVEFFGPGTRLTVL.

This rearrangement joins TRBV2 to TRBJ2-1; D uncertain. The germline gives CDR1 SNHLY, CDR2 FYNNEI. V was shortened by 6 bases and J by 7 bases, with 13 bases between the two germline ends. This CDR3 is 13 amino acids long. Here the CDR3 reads CASSDLLVNEQFF. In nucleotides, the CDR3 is TGTGCCAGCAGCGACCTGCTGGTGAATGAGCAGTTCTTC.

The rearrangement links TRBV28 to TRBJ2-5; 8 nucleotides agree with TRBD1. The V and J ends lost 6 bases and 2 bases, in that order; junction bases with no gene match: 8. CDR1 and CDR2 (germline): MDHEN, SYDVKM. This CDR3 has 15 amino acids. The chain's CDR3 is CASSLGQEVQETQYF. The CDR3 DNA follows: TGTGCCAGCAGCTTGGGACAGGAGGTACAAGAGACCCAGTACTTC.

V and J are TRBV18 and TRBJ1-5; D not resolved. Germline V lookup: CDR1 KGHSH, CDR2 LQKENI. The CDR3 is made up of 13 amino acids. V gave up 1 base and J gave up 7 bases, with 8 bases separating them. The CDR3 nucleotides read TGTGCCAGCTCACCACTCCAAGACCAGCCCCAGCATTTT. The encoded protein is CASSPLQDQPQHF.

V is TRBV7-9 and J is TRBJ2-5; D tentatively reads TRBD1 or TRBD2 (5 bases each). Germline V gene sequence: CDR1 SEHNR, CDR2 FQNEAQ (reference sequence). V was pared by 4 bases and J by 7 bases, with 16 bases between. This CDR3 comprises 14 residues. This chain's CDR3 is CASSSVGAGSTQYF. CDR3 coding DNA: TGTGCCAGCAGCTCTGTCGGGGCAGGATCGACCCAGTACTTC.

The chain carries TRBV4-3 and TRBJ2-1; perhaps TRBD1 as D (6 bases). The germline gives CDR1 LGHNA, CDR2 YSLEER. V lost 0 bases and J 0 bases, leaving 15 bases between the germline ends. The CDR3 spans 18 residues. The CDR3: CASSQEVPDRFSYNEQFF. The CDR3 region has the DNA TGCGCCAGCAGCCAAGAGGTCCCGGACAGATTCTCCTACAATGAGCAGTTCTTC.

CDR3 amino acids: CAISEEGVGQPQHF. In DNA form, the CDR3 reads TGTGCCATCAGTGAAGAAGGGGTAGGGCAGCCCCAGCATTTT. The genes are TRBV10-3 and TRBJ1-5, with D tentatively TRBD1 (5 bases). V shed 3 bases and J shed 7 bases, with 13 bases lying between them. Per germline, CDR1 ENHRY and CDR2 SYGVKD. CDR3 length: 14 amino acids.

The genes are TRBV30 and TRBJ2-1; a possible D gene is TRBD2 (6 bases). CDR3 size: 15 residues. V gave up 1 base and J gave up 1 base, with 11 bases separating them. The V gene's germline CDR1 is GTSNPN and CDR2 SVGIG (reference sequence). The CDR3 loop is CAWSGGRGSYNEQFF. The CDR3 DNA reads TGTGCCTGGAGTGGGGGACGGGGGTCCTACAATGAGCAGTTCTTC.

In DNA, the CDR3 is TGTGCCAGCAGCTTGCGGGCAGGGAACTACGAGCAGTACTTC. It codes for CASSLRAGNYEQYF. The rearrangement uses TRBV5-8 and TRBJ2-7; D perhaps matches TRBD1 (5 bases). V was pared by 1 base and J by 3 bases, with 11 bases between. CDR1 SGHTS and CDR2 YDEGEE come from the germline V gene. The CDR3 consists of 14 residues.

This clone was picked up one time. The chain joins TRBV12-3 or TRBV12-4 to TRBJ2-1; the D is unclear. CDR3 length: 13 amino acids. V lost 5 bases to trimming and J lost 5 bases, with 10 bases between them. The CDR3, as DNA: TGTGCCAGCAGTCGCGACACCAACAATGAGCAGTTCTTC. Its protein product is CASSRDTNNEQFF.

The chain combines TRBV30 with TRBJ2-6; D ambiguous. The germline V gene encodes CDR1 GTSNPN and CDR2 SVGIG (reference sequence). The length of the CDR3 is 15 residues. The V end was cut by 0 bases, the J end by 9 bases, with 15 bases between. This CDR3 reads CAWSVDDPAFNVLTF. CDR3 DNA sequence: TGTGCCTGGAGTGTAGACGACCCGGCCTTCAACGTCCTGACTTTC.